Below, one T cell receptor beta chain is given with its context. Its target antigen remains unknown. No much larger clone is present one base from it, and per-base qualities are unavailable. Total RNA and DNA were co-extracted from roughly 18-30 mg of bulk tissue with the AllPrep DNA/RNA mini kit, without cell sorting. Five patients with histopathologically diagnosed primary liver carcinoma underwent surgical resection in China between late 2015 and 2016. At the time of sampling, the patients had chronic HBV infection and had not received any treatment. Five spatially separated regions were sampled from each tumor: the superior, inferior, left-lateral and right-lateral poles, plus the tumor centre. Histological examination found more than 75% viable tumor cells in every tumor sample. Each fresh piece of tumor and adjacent tissue was cut in two, with one half stored in RNAlater at -80 degrees C and the other half sent for histology.

V is cut by 1 base and J by 16 bases, and the space between the germline ends is 16 bases. Reading from cysteine to phenylalanine, the CDR3 counts 13 amino acids. Of all the DNA, just the CDR3 is kept, 39 bases in frame from base 1. CDR1 and CDR2, looked up from the germline V gene, are MNHEY and SVGEGT. These data come from a study of tumor-infiltrating lymphocytes in primary liver carcinoma (TCRdb year 2017). Regarding the research as a whole: Of the five patients, three men and two women aged 30 to 69 years, four had hepatocellular carcinoma and one had combined HCC and intrahepatic cholangiocarcinoma. The five patients had tumors staged T1-T3 N0M0, with maximum diameters ranging from roughly 4 to 10 cm. Roughly 3.5 to 8 million productive TCRbeta reads were obtained per sample, and no significant difference in read depth was found between tissue types. For each liver tumor, the study sampled five regions along with adjacent normal tissue and blood, and applied TCRbeta repertoire sequencing, expression microarrays and whole-exome sequencing. A total of 35 or so specimens from 5 patients underwent TCRbeta repertoire sequencing, comprising around 25 tumor regions, 5 adjacent noncancerous liver tissues and 5 peripheral blood samples. To link TCRbeta repertoire diversity with the local molecular phenotype, the 25 tumor region samples were profiled using Agilent mRNA microarrays. High reproducibility was observed for the technical replicate repertoires, with mean shared-clone rates roughly 0.89 and correlation coefficients above 0.95. What the authors observed across the whole study: Repertoire overlap was found to be higher between tumor regions (mean roughly 36%) than between tumor-adjacent (around 17%) or tumor-blood (about 14%) pairs, consistent with antigen-driven expansion. Bulk unsorted samples precluded comparing CD4+ and CD8+ T cell repertoires. Only the TCR beta chain was sequenced, so true repertoire diversity is likely underestimated because unpaired alpha chains were not captured. The study included only five patients, and the authors note findings should be validated in a larger study. Only about 7.5-25% of top clones were found in all five regions of a tumor, suggesting spatial heterogeneity of tumor-infiltrating T cells. The top 250 clones made up a significantly larger repertoire fraction in tumors than in blood (p = 0.039).

TCRbeta-specific cDNA was reverse-transcribed from about 520 ng total RNA using a constant-region primer and ProtoScript II reverse transcriptase. TCRbeta libraries were built with three nested multiplex PCR rounds, a slightly modified ARM-PCR procedure. Each of the first two PCR rounds ran for approximately 10 cycles using multiplex TRBV1-TRBV30 forward primers together with a Cbeta reverse primer. A final 25-cycle PCR with Deep VentR polymerase added sample barcodes and Illumina adapters. Amplicons of 200-500 bp were gel-purified with a QIAquick gel extraction kit before sequencing. The TCRbeta amplicons were sequenced with 250-bp paired-end reads on an Illumina HiSeq 2500. The authors processed their data as follows. Quality trimming of reads was performed with Trimmomatic v0.33, and paired reads were merged with FLASH v1.2.11 so that full CDR3 sequences could be recovered. V, D and J germline segments were assigned to the rearranged TCRbeta sequences using MiGEC v1.2.1b. VDJtools v1.0.0 computed clonotype statistics and Shannon-Wiener diversity indices. Except for diversity analysis, only each sample's 250 most abundant clonotypes were used in subsequent analyses to reduce sampling bias. TCRdb reran the public reads through fastp at Q25 and MiXCR, keeping productive beta chains. Records with the same CDR3 protein are collapsed into one entry carrying the most frequent genes and DNA. V and J calls and clone size were set by TCRdb, not the authors. A total of fewer than 25,000 distinct CDR3 sequences appear in this sample, roughly 70% of them only once. Around 40% of the sample belongs to the ten largest clones.

The TCR comes from a man aged 40-49 years with primary liver carcinoma and hepatitis B virus infection. Sample: liver tumor tissue from sampling region 1. According to the study, the label for this sample's cell subset or site signals: tumor region T1, superior pole. This chain is built from TRBV6-2 or TRBV6-3 and TRBJ2-2; the D gene cannot be resolved reliably. The base sequence is TGTGCCAGCAGTTACTTCTTAAGCGTGGTGCCGTTTTTT. This sequence encodes CASSYFLSVVPFF.